One and the same sample provided the 26 T cell receptor beta chains below, sequenced in a study of T cells after yellow fever vaccination. TCRdb itself ran the 5' RACE reads through MiXCR, one entry per CDR3 protein. The data show about 200,000 distinct CDR3 sequences, approximately 3.3% seen once. The source material was CD4+ T cells sorted from PBMCs, sampled 10 days after the yellow fever booster vaccination. Receptors were obtained from a man aged 18 to 30 who received the YFV17D yellow fever vaccine.

The chain combines TRBV6-5 with TRBJ1-2; D unclear. The V gene lost 5 bases and the J gene lost 4 bases, with 17 bases spanning the gap. Germline V CDR1 and CDR2: MNHEY, SVGAGI. The CDR3 is 15 residues long. The CDR3 is CASSSGPGGIYGYTF. The CDR3 region has the DNA TGTGCCAGCAGTAGCGGCCCAGGCGGAATCTATGGCTACACCTTC.

V and J are TRBV15 and TRBJ1-6; TRBD1 might be the D (6 bases). This CDR3 contains 15 residues. Trimming pared 5 bases from V and 10 bases from J, leaving 18 bases between. The germline gives CDR1 LNHNV, CDR2 YYDKDF (reference sequence). This CDR3 reads CATSFIQGTLSPLHF. DNA of the CDR3: TGTGCCACCAGCTTTATACAGGGTACTTTGTCACCCCTCCACTTT.

This clonotype was observed many times. The chain has TRBV7-2 and TRBJ1-2, with unresolved D. The V gene's germline CDR1 is SGHTA and CDR2 FQGNSA. V shed 1 base and J shed 4 bases, with 13 bases lying between them. The CDR3 runs 15 residues. CDR3 region: CASSLDAGFGYGYTF. In nucleotides, the CDR3 is TGTGCCAGCAGCTTAGATGCGGGATTCGGCTATGGCTACACCTTC.

The V gene is TRBV19, the J gene TRBJ1-2; tentatively, D is TRBD1 (6 bases). The CDR3 is 13 residues long. Trimming stripped 6 bases from V and 4 bases from J, with 12 bases between. Germline CDR1 reads LNHDA; CDR2 reads SQIVND (reference sequence). CDR3 sequence: CASRSRGLYGYTF. In DNA form, the CDR3 reads TGTGCCAGTAGATCCCGGGGGCTCTATGGCTACACCTTC.

Many counts were recorded for this clonotype. CDR3 bases: TGTGCCAGCAGCCCTGGAGGGGGTACGGAGACCCAGTACTTC. It specifies CASSPGGGTETQYF. The chain employs TRBV5-6 and TRBJ2-5; either TRBD1 or TRBD2 may fit D (6 bases each). CDR3 length: 14 amino acids. From germline, CDR1 is SGHDT and CDR2 YYEEEE. The V gene lost 4 bases and the J gene lost 5 bases, with 15 bases spanning the gap.

The V call is TRBV27, the J call TRBJ2-1, with TRBD2 identical over 9 bases. V was pared by 7 bases and J by 1 base, with 8 bases of the junction left unmatched. CDR1 is MNHEY, CDR2 SMNVEV, per germline (reference sequence). The length of the CDR3 is 16 residues. The chain's CDR3 is CASNTGRGGSYNEQFF. CDR3 nucleotide sequence: TGTGCCAGCAACACCGGGCGGGGGGGTTCCTACAATGAGCAGTTCTTC.

This clonotype came up many times. The chain links TRBV5-6 to TRBJ2-5; 9 bases are shared with TRBD1. The CDR3 has 16 residues. V was pared by 5 bases and J by 5 bases, with 13 bases of the junction left unmatched. In germline, CDR1 is SGHDT, CDR2 YYEEEE. DNA for the CDR3: TGTGCCAGCAGGCGGCGACTACAGGGGGCGGGTGAGACCCAGTACTTC. It is translated as CASRRRLQGAGETQYF.

This rearrangement joins TRBV2 to TRBJ1-3; TRBD1 matches 9 bases. This CDR3 contains 18 residues. J lost 0 bases, V lost 8 bases, and 14 bases had no gene match. CDR1 is SNHLY and CDR2 is FYNNEI in the germline V gene. The CDR3 bases are TGTGCCAGCCACCGAACGGGACAGGGATCATTCTCTGGAAACACCATATATTTT. Protein sequence: CASHRTGQGSFSGNTIYF.

This clonotype was seen more than once but under ten times. The chain recombines TRBV10-3 with TRBJ1-1, with a tentative D call TRBD1 (6 bases). V lost 6 bases to trimming and J lost 5 bases, with 16 bases between them. Germline V gene sequence: CDR1 ENHRY, CDR2 SYGVKD. This CDR3 has 14 amino acids. CDR3 amino acids: CAIRHSGDKTEAFF. DNA for the CDR3: TGTGCCATCAGACACTCAGGGGATAAAACTGAAGCTTTCTTT.

The CDR3 DNA reads as TGTGCCAGCAGCGTGCATTCGTCTGAAGCTTTCTTT. Translated, it gives CASSVHSSEAFF. The chain combines TRBV25-1 with TRBJ1-1; unclear D gene. The CDR3 has 12 residues. Between the trimmed V and J ends, which lost 6 bases and 6 bases, there was a span of 11 bases. From germline, CDR1 is MGHDK and CDR2 SYGVNS.

This clonotype showed up just a few times. The chain uses TRBV12-3 or TRBV12-4 and TRBJ2-3, with D perhaps matching TRBD1 (6 bases). The V end lost 6 bases, the J end lost 2 bases, and 21 bases lay between the germline ends. The CDR3 sequence is 17 residues long. CDR3 sequence reads: CASSAQAGALNTDTQYF. CDR3 nucleotides: TGTGCCAGCAGCGCCCAGGCAGGGGCACTGAACACAGATACGCAGTATTTT.

This clonotype showed up just a few times. This rearrangement joins TRBV3-1 to TRBJ2-3; the match to TRBD2 covers 13 bases. Germline V lookup: CDR1 LGHDT, CDR2 YNNKEL (reference sequence). CDR3 length equals 16 residues. V trimming: 1 base; J trimming: 7 bases; junction bases outside the gene matches: 5. The CDR3, as DNA: TGTGCCAGCAGCCAAGGGACTAGCGGGGGTTTGTATACGCAGTATTTT. Its translation is CASSQGTSGGLYTQYF.

This clonotype appeared a few times. V usage is TRBV5-5 and J usage is TRBJ2-1; a weak D match, TRBD2 (6 bases). Germline CDR1 SGHKS, CDR2 YYEKEE (reference sequence). V was clipped by 0 bases and J by 1 base, with 8 bases between them. This CDR3 comprises 15 residues. As DNA, the CDR3 is TGTGCCAGCAGCTTGGCGGGGGATTCCTACAATGAGCAGTTCTTC. It codes for CASSLAGDSYNEQFF.

V usage is TRBV18 and J usage is TRBJ2-5, with a tentative D call TRBD2 (5 bases). The CDR3 sequence is 15 residues long. The germline gives CDR1 KGHSH, CDR2 LQKENI. The germline V and J ends were trimmed by 1 base and 3 bases, with 12 bases remaining between them. The CDR3, as DNA: TGTGCCAGCTCACCACAGCGGCTATCCGAAGAGACCCAGTACTTC. This encodes CASSPQRLSEETQYF. Variable domain in full (rest from reference TRBV18 and TRBJ2-5): NAGVMQNPRHLVRRRGQEARLRCSPMKGHSHVYWYRQLPEEGLKFMVYLQKENIIDESGMPKERFSAEFPKEGPSILRIQQVVRGDSAAYFCASSPQRLSEETQYFGPGTRLLVL.

The sample holds many counts of this clonotype. The rearrangement joins TRBV7-6 to TRBJ2-5; a possible D gene is TRBD2 (6 bases). Looked up from germline, CDR1 is SGHVS and CDR2 is FNYEAQ. Trimming pared 5 bases from V and 2 bases from J, leaving 9 bases between. The CDR3 loop spans 13 amino acids. CDR3 in amino acids: CASSARGQETQYF. The CDR3, as DNA: TGTGCCAGCAGCGCGCGGGGTCAAGAGACCCAGTACTTC.

This clonotype was seen a handful of times. The rearrangement links TRBV6-1 to TRBJ2-5, with D possibly TRBD2 on 5 matching bases. V was clipped by 7 bases and J by 4 bases, with 16 bases between them. This CDR3 comprises 14 residues. Per germline, CDR1 MNHNS and CDR2 SASEGT. In DNA, the CDR3 is TGTGCCAGCACCAATAGCGTCCAAGGAGAGACCCAGTACTTC. It encodes CASTNSVQGETQYF.

The rearrangement links TRBV5-1 to TRBJ2-3, with 8 bases matching TRBD1. The V gene end was trimmed by 3 bases and the J gene end by 4 bases; junction bases not matched to a gene: 10. This CDR3 spans 16 amino acids. Germline lookup yields CDR1 SGHRS and CDR2 YFSETQ. The DNA for the CDR3 is TGCGCCAGCAGCTCGTCAGGGGGCGGAGGGCCAGATACGCAGTATTTT. It encodes CASSSSGGGGPDTQYF.

The rearrangement uses TRBV12-3 or TRBV12-4 and TRBJ2-7; no clear D gene. This CDR3 has 15 amino acids. Trimming stripped 3 bases from V and 2 bases from J, with 14 bases between. CDR3 sequence reads: CASSLLSYWAYEQYV. CDR3 sequence (DNA): TGTGCCAGCAGTTTGCTTTCGTATTGGGCCTACGAGCAGTACGTC.

This sequence joins TRBV3-1 and TRBJ1-2, with a possible D match to TRBD1 (5 bases). The CDR3 loop spans 14 amino acids. Trimming removed 4 bases at V and 4 bases at J, with 13 bases between. The germline gives CDR1 LGHDT, CDR2 YNNKEL (reference sequence). CDR3 sequence (DNA): TGTGCCAGCAGCCTTCCGGGACCTACCTATGGCTACACCTTC. The encoded protein is CASSLPGPTYGYTF.

The genes are TRBV12-3 or TRBV12-4 and TRBJ2-5; perhaps TRBD2 as D (6 bases). The CDR3 covers 14 residues. The germline V and J ends were trimmed by 2 bases and 0 bases, with 7 bases remaining between them. CDR3 in DNA: TGTGCCAGCAGTTTACTAGCGCACCAAGAGACCCAGTACTTC. Translated: CASSLLAHQETQYF.

This clonotype was detected a few times. The chain couples TRBV12-3 or TRBV12-4 to TRBJ1-1, with D unclear. V was trimmed by 3 bases and J by 1 base, leaving 15 bases between them. The CDR3 covers 16 residues. CDR3 in DNA: TGTGCCAGCAGTTTCGGTCCGGGAACGGGGAACACTGAAGCTTTCTTT. Translating it yields CASSFGPGTGNTEAFF.

In this sample, this clonotype turned up a few times. The genes are TRBV7-2 and TRBJ2-7, with D perhaps matching TRBD2 (6 bases). Germline V gene sequence: CDR1 SGHTA, CDR2 FQGNSA. The V and J ends lost 1 base and 11 bases respectively, with 15 bases between them. The CDR3 is 13 residues long. In nucleotides, the CDR3 is TGTGCCAGCAGCTTAGTGGTAGGCGGGAATGAGTACTTC. Its protein is CASSLVVGGNEYF.

This clonotype has more than one count but fewer than ten. The chain carries TRBV5-4 and TRBJ1-2, with D possibly matching TRBD1 (6 bases). This CDR3 contains 15 residues. The V end was cut by 5 bases, the J end by 2 bases, with 16 bases between. Germline CDR1 and CDR2: SGHNT and YYREEE (reference sequence). This chain's CDR3 is CASRSTGSGNYGYTF. As DNA, the CDR3 is TGTGCCAGCAGATCCACAGGGTCGGGGAACTATGGCTACACCTTC.

This clonotype has a count of ten or more. The V gene is TRBV7-2, the J gene TRBJ2-3; no definite D call. V was clipped by 1 base and J by 2 bases, with 10 bases between them. Germline CDR1 is SGHTA and CDR2 is FQGNSA. The CDR3 loop spans 15 amino acids. As DNA, the CDR3 is TGTGCCAGCAGCTTAGGAACACCTCTCACAGATACGCAGTATTTT. It codes for CASSLGTPLTDTQYF. Supplemented by reference TRBV7-2 and TRBJ2-3, the full variable domain reads GAGVSQSPSNKVTEKGKDVELRCDPISGHTALYWYRQSLGQGLEFLIYFQGNSAPDKSGLPSDRFSAERTGGSVSTLTIQRTQQEDSAVYLCASSLGTPLTDTQYFGPGTRLTVL.

This clonotype was seen repeatedly, ten times or more. The chain couples TRBV10-3 to TRBJ1-1; TRBD1 matches 8 bases. Germline V gene data show CDR1 as ENHRY and CDR2 as SYGVKD. Trimming cost V 4 bases and J 6 bases; bases outside gene matches: 7. CDR3 length: 14 residues. CDR3 amino acids: CAISGQGLVAEAFF. The CDR3 DNA reads TGTGCCATCAGTGGACAGGGGCTAGTCGCTGAAGCTTTCTTT.

This clonotype has more than one count but fewer than ten. The rearrangement joins TRBV7-2 to TRBJ2-4; D possibly corresponds to TRBD2 (5 bases). CDR1 and CDR2 from the germline V gene are SGHTA and FQGNSA. Trimming removed 2 bases from V and 7 bases from J, with 15 bases in between. CDR3 length equals 15 residues. The CDR3 nucleotides are TGTGCCAGCAGCTTAAGTCTTCCGCGGGCGAACATTCAGTACTTC. It translates to CASSLSLPRANIQYF. The entire variable domain, with the rest obtained from reference TRBV7-2 and TRBJ2-4, is as follows: GAGVSQSPSNKVTEKGKDVELRCDPISGHTALYWYRQSLGQGLEFLIYFQGNSAPDKSGLPSDRFSAERTGGSVSTLTIQRTQQEDSAVYLCASSLSLPRANIQYFGAGTRLSVL.